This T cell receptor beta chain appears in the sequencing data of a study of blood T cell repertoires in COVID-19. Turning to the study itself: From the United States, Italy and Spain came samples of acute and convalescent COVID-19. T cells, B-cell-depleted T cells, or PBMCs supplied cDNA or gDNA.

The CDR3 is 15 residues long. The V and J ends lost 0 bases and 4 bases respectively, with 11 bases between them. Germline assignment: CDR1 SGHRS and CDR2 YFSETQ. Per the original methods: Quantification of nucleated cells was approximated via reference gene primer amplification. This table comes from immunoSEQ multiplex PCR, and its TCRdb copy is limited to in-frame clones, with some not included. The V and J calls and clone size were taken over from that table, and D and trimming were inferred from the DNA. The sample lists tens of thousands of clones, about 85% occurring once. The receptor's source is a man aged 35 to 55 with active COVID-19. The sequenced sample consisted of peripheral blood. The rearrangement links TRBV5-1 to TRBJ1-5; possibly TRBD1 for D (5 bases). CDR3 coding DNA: TGCGCCAGCAGCTTGGTTGGGGCAGGGAATCAGCCCCAGCATTTT. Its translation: CASSLVGAGNQPQHF.